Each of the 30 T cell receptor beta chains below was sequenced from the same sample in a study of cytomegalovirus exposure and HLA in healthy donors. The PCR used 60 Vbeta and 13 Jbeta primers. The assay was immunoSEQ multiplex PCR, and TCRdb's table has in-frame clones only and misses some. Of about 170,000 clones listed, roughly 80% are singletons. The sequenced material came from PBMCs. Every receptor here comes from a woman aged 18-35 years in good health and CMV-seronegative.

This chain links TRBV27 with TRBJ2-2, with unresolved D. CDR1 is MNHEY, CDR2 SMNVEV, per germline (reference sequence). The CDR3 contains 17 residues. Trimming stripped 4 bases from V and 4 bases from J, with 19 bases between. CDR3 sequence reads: CASSSLSQAIITGELFF. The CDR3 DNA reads TGTGCCAGCAGTTCTCTTTCTCAAGCAATTATCACCGGGGAGCTGTTTTTT.

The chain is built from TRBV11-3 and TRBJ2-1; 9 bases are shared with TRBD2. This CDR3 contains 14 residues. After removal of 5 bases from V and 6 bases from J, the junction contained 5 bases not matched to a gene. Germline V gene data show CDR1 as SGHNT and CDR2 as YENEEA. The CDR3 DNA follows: TGTGCCAGCAGCCCCTTAGCGGGAGCCAATGAGCAGTTCTTC. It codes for CASSPLAGANEQFF.

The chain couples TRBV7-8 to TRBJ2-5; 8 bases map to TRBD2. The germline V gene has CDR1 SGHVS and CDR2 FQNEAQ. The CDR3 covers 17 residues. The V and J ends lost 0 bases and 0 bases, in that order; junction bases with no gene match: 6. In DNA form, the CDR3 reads TGTGCCAGCAGCTTAGCAACGGCGGGAGGCCACCAAGAGACCCAGTACTTC. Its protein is CASSLATAGGHQETQYF. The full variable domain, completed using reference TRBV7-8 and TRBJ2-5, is GAGVSQSPRYKVAKRGQDVALRCDPISGHVSLFWYQQALGQGPEFLTYFQNEAQLDKSGLPSDRFFAERPEGSVSTLKIQRTQQEDSAVYLCASSLATAGGHQETQYFGPGTRLLVL.

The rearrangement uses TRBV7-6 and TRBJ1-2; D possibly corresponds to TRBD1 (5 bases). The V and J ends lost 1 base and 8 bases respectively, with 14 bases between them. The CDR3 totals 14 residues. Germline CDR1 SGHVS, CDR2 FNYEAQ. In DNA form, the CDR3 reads TGTGCCAGCAGCTTAGATCAGGGAGGAGGAGGCTACACCTTC. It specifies CASSLDQGGGGYTF.

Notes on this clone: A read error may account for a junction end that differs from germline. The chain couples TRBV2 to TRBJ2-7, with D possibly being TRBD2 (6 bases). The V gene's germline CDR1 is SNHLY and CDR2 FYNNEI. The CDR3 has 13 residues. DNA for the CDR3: TGTGCCAGCACTAGCGCGAGCTCCTACGGGCAGTACTTC. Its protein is CASTSASSYGQYF.

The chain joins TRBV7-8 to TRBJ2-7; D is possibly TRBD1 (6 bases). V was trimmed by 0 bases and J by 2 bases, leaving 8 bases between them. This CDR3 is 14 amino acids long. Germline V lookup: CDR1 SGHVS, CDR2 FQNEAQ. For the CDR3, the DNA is TGTGCCAGCAGCTTAGCGGGGGACACCTACGAGCAGTACTTC. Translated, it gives CASSLAGDTYEQYF.

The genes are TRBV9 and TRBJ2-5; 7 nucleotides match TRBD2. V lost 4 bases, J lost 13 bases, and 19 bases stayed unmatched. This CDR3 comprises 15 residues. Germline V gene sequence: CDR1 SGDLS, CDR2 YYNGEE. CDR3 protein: CASSPGGGLSERRYF. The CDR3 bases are TGTGCCAGCAGCCCTGGGGGGGGACTATCGGAGAGAAGGTACTTC.

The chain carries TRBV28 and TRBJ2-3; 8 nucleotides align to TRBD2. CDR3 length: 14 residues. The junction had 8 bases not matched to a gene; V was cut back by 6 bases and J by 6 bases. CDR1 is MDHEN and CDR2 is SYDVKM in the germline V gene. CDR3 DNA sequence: TGTGCCAGCAGCCCCGGGGGGGCGGCGGATACGCAGTATTTT. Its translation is CASSPGGAADTQYF.

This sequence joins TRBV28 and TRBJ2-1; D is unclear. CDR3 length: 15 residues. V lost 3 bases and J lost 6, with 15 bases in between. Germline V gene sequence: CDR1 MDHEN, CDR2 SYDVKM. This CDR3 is CASSFYQVVPNEQFF. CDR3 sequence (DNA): TGTGCCAGCAGTTTTTACCAGGTCGTCCCCAATGAGCAGTTCTTC.

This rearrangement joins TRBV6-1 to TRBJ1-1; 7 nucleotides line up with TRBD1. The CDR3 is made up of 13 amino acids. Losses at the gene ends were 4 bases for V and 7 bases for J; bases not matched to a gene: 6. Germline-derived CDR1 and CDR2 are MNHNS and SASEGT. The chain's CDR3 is CASSALNRGEAFF. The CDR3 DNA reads TGTGCCAGCAGTGCCCTAAACAGGGGTGAAGCTTTCTTT.

DNA of the CDR3: TGTGCCAGCAGCTTGGGACAGGCAGCCTATGGCTACACCTTC. This codes for CASSLGQAAYGYTF. This chain links TRBV13 with TRBJ1-2; 8 bases match TRBD1. The CDR3 is 14 residues long. V gave up 3 bases and J gave up 4 bases; unmatched junction bases: 4. Germline lookup yields CDR1 PRHDT and CDR2 FYEKMQ (reference sequence).

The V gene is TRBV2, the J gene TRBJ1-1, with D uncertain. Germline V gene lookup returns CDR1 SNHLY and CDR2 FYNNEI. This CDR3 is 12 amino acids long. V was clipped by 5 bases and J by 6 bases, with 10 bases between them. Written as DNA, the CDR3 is TGTGCCAGCAGTATACATGCGGCTGAAGCTTTCTTT. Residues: CASSIHAAEAFF.

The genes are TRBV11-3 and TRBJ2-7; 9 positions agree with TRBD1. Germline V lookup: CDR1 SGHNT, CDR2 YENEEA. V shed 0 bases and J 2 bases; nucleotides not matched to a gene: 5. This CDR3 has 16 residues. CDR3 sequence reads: CASSLEGTGSAYEQYF. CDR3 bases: TGTGCCAGCAGCTTAGAGGGGACAGGGAGTGCCTACGAGCAGTACTTC.

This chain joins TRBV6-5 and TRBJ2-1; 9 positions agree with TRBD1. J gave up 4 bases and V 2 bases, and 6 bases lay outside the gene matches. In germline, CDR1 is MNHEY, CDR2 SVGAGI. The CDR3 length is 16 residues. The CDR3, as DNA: TGTGCCAGCAGTTACCGAGGAGACAGGGGGTACAATGAGCAGTTCTTC. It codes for CASSYRGDRGYNEQFF.

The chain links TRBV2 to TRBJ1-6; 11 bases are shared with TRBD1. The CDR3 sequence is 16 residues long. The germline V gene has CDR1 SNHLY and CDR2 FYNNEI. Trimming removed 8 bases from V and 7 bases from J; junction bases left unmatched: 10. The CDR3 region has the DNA TGTGCCAGCCGGATGCAGGGACAGGGGGGAAATTCACCCCTCCACTTT. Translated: CASRMQGQGGNSPLHF.

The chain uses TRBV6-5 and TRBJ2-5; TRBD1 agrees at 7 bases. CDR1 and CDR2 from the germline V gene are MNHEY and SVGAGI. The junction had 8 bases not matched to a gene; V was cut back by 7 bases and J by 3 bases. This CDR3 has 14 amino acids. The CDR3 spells CASIAGQVKETQYF. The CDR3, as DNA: TGTGCCAGCATCGCTGGACAGGTTAAAGAGACCCAGTACTTC.

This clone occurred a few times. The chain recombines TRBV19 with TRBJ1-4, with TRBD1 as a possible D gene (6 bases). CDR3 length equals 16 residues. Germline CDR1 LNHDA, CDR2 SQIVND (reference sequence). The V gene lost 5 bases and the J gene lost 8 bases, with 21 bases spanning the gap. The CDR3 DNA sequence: TGTGCCAGTAGTTTCACAACAGGGTCTTCGGGGGAAAAACTGTTTTTT. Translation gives CASSFTTGSSGEKLFF.

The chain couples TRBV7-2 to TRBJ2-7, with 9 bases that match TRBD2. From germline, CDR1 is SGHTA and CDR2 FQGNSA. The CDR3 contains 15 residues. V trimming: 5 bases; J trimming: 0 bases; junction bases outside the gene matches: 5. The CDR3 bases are TGTGCCAGCAGCCCTAGCGGGGCGAACTCCTACGAGCAGTACTTC. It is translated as CASSPSGANSYEQYF.

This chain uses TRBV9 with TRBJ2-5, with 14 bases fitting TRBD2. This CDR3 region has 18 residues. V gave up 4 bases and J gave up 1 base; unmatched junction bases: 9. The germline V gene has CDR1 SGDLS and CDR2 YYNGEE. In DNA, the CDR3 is TGTGCCAGCAGCCCGGGGACTAGCGGGAGAGGGGGCCAAGAGACCCAGTACTTC. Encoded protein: CASSPGTSGRGGQETQYF.

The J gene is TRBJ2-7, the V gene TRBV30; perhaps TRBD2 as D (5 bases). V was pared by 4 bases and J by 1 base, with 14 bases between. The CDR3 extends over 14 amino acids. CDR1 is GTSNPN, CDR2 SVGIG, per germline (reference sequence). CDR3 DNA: TGTGCCTGGACCAGGAGCTGGACTTCCTACGAGCAGTACTTC. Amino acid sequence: CAWTRSWTSYEQYF.

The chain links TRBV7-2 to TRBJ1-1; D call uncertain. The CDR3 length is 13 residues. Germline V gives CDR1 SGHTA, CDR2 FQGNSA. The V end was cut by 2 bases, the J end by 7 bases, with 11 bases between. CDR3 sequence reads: CASSLFQNREAFF. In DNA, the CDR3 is TGTGCCAGCAGCTTATTCCAGAACCGTGAAGCTTTCTTT.

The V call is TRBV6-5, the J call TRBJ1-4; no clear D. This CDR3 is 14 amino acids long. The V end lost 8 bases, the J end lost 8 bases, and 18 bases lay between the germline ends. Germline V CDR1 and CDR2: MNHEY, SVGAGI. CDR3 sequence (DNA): TGTGCCAGCGGCGCGGGCGGGTGGGCGGAAAAACTGTTTTTT. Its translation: CASGAGGWAEKLFF.

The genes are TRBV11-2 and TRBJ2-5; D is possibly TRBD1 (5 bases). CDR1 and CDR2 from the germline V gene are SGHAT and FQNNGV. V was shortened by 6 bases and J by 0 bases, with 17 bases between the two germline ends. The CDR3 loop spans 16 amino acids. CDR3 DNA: TGTGCCAGCAGGTCGATGGAGACAGCCCACCAAGAGACCCAGTACTTC. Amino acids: CASRSMETAHQETQYF.

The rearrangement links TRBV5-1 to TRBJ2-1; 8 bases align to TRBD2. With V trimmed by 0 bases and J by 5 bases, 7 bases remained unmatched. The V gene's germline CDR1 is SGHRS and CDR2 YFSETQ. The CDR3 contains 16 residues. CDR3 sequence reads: CASSLAAGGTHNEQFF. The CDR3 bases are TGCGCCAGCAGCTTGGCCGCGGGAGGCACACACAATGAGCAGTTCTTC. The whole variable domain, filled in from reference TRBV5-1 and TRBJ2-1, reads KAGVTQTPRYLIKTRGQQVTLSCSPISGHRSVSWYQQTPGQGLQFLFEYFSETQRNKGNFPGRFSGRQFSNSRSEMNVSTLELGDSALYLCASSLAAGGTHNEQFFGPGTRLTVL.

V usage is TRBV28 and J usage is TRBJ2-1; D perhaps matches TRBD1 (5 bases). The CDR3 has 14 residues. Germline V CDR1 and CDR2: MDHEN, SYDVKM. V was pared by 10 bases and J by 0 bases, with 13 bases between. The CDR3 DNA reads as TGTGCCACCTTAGACAGCCCCTCCTACAATGAGCAGTTCTTC. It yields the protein CATLDSPSYNEQFF.

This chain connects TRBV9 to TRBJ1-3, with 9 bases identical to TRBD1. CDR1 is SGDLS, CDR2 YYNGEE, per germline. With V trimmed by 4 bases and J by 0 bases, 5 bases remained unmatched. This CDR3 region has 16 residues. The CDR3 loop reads CASSLTTGGSGNTIYF. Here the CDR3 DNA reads TGTGCCAGCAGCTTAACGACAGGGGGCTCTGGAAACACCATATATTTT. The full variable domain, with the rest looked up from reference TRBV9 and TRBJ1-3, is DSGVTQTPKHLITATGQRVTLRCSPRSGDLSVYWYQQSLDQGLQFLIQYYNGEERAKGNILERFSAQQFPDLHSELNLSSLELGDSALYFCASSLTTGGSGNTIYFGEGSWLTVV.

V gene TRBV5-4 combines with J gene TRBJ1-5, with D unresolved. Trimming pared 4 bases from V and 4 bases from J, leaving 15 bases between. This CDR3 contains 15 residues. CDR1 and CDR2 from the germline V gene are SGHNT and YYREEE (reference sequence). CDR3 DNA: TGTGCCAGCAGCACGTACGCGGAAGGAAATCAGCCCCAGCATTTT. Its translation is CASSTYAEGNQPQHF.

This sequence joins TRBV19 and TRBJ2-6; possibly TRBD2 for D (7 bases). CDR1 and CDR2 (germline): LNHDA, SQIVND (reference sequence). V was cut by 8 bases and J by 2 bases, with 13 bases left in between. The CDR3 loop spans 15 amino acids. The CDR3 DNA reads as TGTGCCAGTCGCGGGGGCAGGGCTGGGGCCAACGTCCTGACTTTC. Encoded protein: CASRGGRAGANVLTF.

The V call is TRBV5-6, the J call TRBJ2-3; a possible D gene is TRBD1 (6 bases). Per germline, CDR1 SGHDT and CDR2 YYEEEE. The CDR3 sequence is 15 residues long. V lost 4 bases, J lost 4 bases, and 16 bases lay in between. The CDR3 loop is CASSRTGRWPDTQYF. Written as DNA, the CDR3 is TGTGCCAGCAGCCGAACAGGGCGTTGGCCAGATACGCAGTATTTT.

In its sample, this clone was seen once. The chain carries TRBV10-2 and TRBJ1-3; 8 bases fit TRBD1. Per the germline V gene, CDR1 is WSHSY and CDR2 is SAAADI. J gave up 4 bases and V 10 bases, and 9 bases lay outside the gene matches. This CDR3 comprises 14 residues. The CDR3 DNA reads TGCGCCACCCTTACGACAGGGGTGGGAAACACCATATATTTT. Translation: CATLTTGVGNTIYF.